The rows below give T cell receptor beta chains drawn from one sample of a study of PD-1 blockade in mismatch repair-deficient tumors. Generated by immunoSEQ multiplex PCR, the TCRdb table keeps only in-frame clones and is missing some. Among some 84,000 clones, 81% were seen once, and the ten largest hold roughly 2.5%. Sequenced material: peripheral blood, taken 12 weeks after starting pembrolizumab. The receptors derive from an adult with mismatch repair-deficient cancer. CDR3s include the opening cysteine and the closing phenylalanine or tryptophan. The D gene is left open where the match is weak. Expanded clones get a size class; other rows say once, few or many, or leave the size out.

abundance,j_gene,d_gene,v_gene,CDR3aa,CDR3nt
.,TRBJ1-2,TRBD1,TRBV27,CASSSLGQGRQYGYTF,TGTGCCAGCAGTTCCCTCGGACAGGGAAGACAGTATGGCTACACCTTC
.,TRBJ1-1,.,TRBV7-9,CASSPVGGTEAFF,TGTGCCAGCAGCCCGGTGGGTGGGACTGAAGCTTTCTTT
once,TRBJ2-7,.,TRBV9,CASSPTGLSSYEQYF,TGTGCCAGCAGCCCCACGGGACTGTCCTCCTACGAGCAGTACTTC
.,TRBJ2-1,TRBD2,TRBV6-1,CASSLSGRAGNEQFF,TGTGCCAGCAGCTTAAGCGGGAGGGCCGGAAATGAGCAGTTCTTC
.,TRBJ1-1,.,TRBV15,CATSRPDRENTEAFF,TGTGCCACCAGCAGACCCGACCGAGAGAACACTGAAGCTTTCTTT
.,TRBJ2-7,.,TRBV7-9,CASSSEYQYEQYF,TGTGCCAGCAGCTCAGAGTATCAGTACGAGCAGTACTTC
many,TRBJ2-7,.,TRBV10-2,CASSGRDEQYF,TGCGCCAGCAGTGGGAGGGACGAGCAGTACTTC
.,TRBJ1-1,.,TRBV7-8,CASKKREEGVNTEAFF,TGTGCCAGCAAAAAGAGGGAAGAAGGTGTGAACACTGAAGCTTTCTTT
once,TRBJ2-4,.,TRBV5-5,CASSQYRGDGVQYF,TGTGCCAGCAGCCAATATAGGGGGGATGGAGTTCAGTACTTC
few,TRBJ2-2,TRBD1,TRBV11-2,CASSFTGGHTGELFF,TGTGCCAGCAGCTTTACAGGGGGCCACACCGGGGAGCTGTTTTTT
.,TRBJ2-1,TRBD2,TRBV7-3,CASSSLGLAGVNEQFF,TGTGCCAGCAGCTCCTTGGGACTAGCGGGAGTGAATGAGCAGTTCTTC
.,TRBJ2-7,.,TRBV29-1,CSVPGRTKPYEQYF,TGCAGCGTGCCTGGGAGGACTAAGCCCTACGAGCAGTACTTC
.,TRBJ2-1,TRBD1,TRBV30,CARRQGNEQFF,TGTGCCCGTCGACAGGGCAATGAGCAGTTCTTC
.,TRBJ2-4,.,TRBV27,CASSPQPRTAIQYF,TGTGCCAGCAGTCCACAACCCCGGACAGCGATTCAGTACTTC